The source of this T cell receptor (beta chain) is a study of cytomegalovirus exposure and HLA in healthy donors. The CDR3 spans 13 residues. Trimming pared 0 bases from V and 5 bases from J, leaving 5 bases between. Per the germline V gene, CDR1 is SGDLS and CDR2 is YYNGEE. 13 Jbeta primers and 60 Vbeta primers were used for the PCR. The protocol was immunoSEQ multiplex PCR, while the TCRdb copy is restricted to in-frame clones and leaves out a portion. The table lists more than 95,000 clones, about 72% of them singletons. The chain links TRBV9 to TRBJ2-2, with D possibly TRBD1 on 5 matching bases. Sequencing used PBMCs. The source of this sequence is a man in his forties or fifties in good health and CMV-seropositive. CDR3 sequence (DNA): TGTGCCAGCAGCGTAGGACAGACCGGGGAGCTGTTTTTT. It is translated as CASSVGQTGELFF.